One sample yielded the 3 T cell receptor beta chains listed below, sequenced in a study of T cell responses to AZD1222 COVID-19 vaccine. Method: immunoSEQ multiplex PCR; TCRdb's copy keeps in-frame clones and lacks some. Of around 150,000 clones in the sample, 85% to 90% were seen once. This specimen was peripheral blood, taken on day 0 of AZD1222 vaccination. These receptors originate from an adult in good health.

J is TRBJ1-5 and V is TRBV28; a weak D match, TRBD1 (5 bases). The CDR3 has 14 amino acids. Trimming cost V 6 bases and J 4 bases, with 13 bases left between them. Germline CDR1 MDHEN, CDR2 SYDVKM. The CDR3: CASSSAEGNQPQHF. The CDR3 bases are TGTGCCAGCAGCTCCGCGGAGGGGAATCAGCCCCAGCATTTT.

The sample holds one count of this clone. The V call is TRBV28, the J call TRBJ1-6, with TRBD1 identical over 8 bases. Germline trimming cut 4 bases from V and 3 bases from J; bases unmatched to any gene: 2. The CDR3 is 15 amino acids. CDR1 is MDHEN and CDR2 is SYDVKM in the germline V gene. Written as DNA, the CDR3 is TGTGCCAGCAGTTGGACAGGGAGCTATAATTCACCCCTCCACTTT. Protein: CASSWTGSYNSPLHF. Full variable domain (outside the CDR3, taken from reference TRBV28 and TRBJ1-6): DVKVTQSSRYLVKRTGEKVFLECVQDMDHENMFWYRQDPGLGLRLIYFSYDVKMKEKGDIPEGYSVSREKKERFSLILESASTNQTSMYLCASSWTGSYNSPLHFGNGTRLTVT.

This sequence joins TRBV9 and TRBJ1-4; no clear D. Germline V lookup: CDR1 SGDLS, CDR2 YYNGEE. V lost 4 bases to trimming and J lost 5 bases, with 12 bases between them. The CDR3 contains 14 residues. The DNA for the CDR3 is TGTGCCAGCAGCCCGTTGGGAGGGAATGAAAAACTGTTTTTT. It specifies CASSPLGGNEKLFF.